This entry is about one T cell receptor beta chain. The treatment is: some 20 received Ad26.COV2.S at low or high dose, single or two shots; about 5 received placebo; per-sample allocation not given. The investigators took samples on day 63 after the first vaccine or placebo injection. This sample is drawn from a study of Ad26.COV2.S vaccination and SARS-CoV-2 variants. The protocol was immunoSEQ multiplex PCR, while the TCRdb copy is restricted to in-frame clones and leaves out a portion. Of roughly 700,000 clones listed, roughly nine tenths are singletons. This TCR was sampled from a person between 18 and 60 years old who received the Ad26.COV2.S COVID-19 vaccine or a placebo. The source was peripheral blood, collected in a trial of Ad26.COV2.S vaccine versus placebo.

DNA for the CDR3: TGTGCCAGCAGCCCGACGGGGTGGCCTGAAGCTTTCTTT. Translation gives CASSPTGWPEAFF. The rearrangement uses TRBV9 and TRBJ1-1, with D unresolved. Germline CDR1 reads SGDLS; CDR2 reads YYNGEE. The V and J ends lost 4 bases and 6 bases respectively, with 13 bases between them. The CDR3 runs to 13 residues.